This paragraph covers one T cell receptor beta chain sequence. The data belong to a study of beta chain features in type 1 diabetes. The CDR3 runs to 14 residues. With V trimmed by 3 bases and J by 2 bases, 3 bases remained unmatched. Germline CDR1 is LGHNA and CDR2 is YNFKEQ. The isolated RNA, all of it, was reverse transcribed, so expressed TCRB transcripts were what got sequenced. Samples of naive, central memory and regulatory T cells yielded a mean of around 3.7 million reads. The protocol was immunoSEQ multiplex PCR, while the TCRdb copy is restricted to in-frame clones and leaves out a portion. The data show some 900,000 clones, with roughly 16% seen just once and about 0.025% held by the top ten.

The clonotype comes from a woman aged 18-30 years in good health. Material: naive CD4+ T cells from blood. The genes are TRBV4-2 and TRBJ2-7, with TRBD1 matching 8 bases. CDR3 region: CASSHDRGPYEQYF. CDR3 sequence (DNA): TGTGCCAGCAGCCATGACAGGGGCCCCTACGAGCAGTACTTC.